A selection of T cell receptor beta chains follows, all from one sample in a study of T cell responses to AZD1222 COVID-19 vaccine. TCRdb keeps only in-frame clones here, not all; method: immunoSEQ multiplex PCR. The sample holds about 88,000 clones, around 90% seen once. Sequenced material: peripheral blood, taken on day 0 of AZD1222 vaccination. The receptors were sampled from an adult in good health. Both conserved end residues are trimmed from each CDR3.

J gene: TRBJ2-7
V gene: TRBV30
CDR3 protein: AWSVALALPPY

J gene: TRBJ2-3
V gene: TRBV28
CDR3 protein: ASSLGGSTDTQY

J gene: TRBJ2-7
V gene: TRBV19
CDR3 protein: ASSWGTDNYEQY

J gene: TRBJ2-7
V gene: TRBV11-3
CDR3 protein: ASSLGLTLFSYEQY

J gene: TRBJ1-4
V gene: TRBV4-1
CDR3 protein: ASSQEGRPGGNEKLF

J gene: TRBJ2-2
V gene: TRBV29-1
CDR3 protein: SPGGGTGKLMRDPKPNTGELF

J gene: TRBJ1-2
V gene: TRBV4-3
CDR3 protein: ASSQDTEARHYT

J gene: TRBJ1-1
V gene: TRBV19
CDR3 protein: ASRDLGSNTEAF

J gene: TRBJ2-7
V gene: TRBV9
CDR3 protein: ASSTGQGSYEQY

J gene: TRBJ2-2
V gene: TRBV5-5
CDR3 protein: ASSLWGAGELF

J gene: TRBJ2-7
V gene: TRBV27
CDR3 protein: ASTPDPGTGGHEQY

J gene: TRBJ1-3
V gene: TRBV4-3
CDR3 protein: ASSQEPLAGPGNTIY

J gene: TRBJ1-6
V gene: TRBV5-1
CDR3 protein: ASSVGNSPLH

J gene: TRBJ2-7
V gene: TRBV12-3/TRBV12-4
CDR3 protein: ASSLLQKQY

J gene: TRBJ1-2
V gene: TRBV7-2
CDR3 protein: AVTGEGANYGYT

J gene: TRBJ1-2
V gene: TRBV19
CDR3 protein: ASSRGPGYGYT

J gene: TRBJ1-1
V gene: TRBV29-1
CDR3 protein: SAGAGMGNTEAF

J gene: TRBJ2-7
V gene: TRBV6-5
CDR3 protein: ASSYVWRGDDEQY

J gene: TRBJ1-1
V gene: TRBV6-5
CDR3 protein: ASSYQGKAF

J gene: TRBJ1-1
V gene: TRBV6-5
CDR3 protein: ASSWMMDAF

J gene: TRBJ2-2
V gene: TRBV18
CDR3 protein: ASSTRRGTGELF

J gene: TRBJ1-4
V gene: TRBV7-6
CDR3 protein: ASSLAEGINEKLF

J gene: TRBJ2-1
V gene: TRBV3-1/TRBV3-2
CDR3 protein: ASTRSGGDYNEQF

J gene: TRBJ1-6
V gene: TRBV6-1
CDR3 protein: ASSEIQGRSPLH

J gene: TRBJ1-1
V gene: TRBV4-1
CDR3 protein: ASSRGSGNTEAF